The rows below give T cell receptor beta chains drawn from one sample of a study of blood T cell repertoires in COVID-19. Method: immunoSEQ multiplex PCR; TCRdb's copy keeps in-frame clones and lacks some. The table includes 130,000 or so clones, around 80% detected once. The sequencing input was peripheral blood. The source of these receptors is a woman aged 55-70 years with acute or convalescent COVID-19. CDR3s include the opening cysteine and the closing phenylalanine or tryptophan. The order of the fields is CDR3 DNA, CDR3 protein, clone size, V gene, J gene, D gene. D genes are given only for firm matches. The size entry is marked missing in some rows and otherwise reads once, few, many or a size class.

TGTGCCAGCAGTTTAGGGGGGGCGACAGGGGGCGATGAGCAGTTCTTC,CASSLGGATGGDEQFF,NA,TRBV28,TRBJ2-1,TRBD1
TGCGCCAGCAGCGGGACAGGAGTCACTGAAGCTTTCTTT,CASSGTGVTEAFF,few,TRBV5-1,TRBJ1-1,TRBD1
TGTGCCAGCTCACCGACAGGTTATTATTCTCTCTTC,CASSPTGYYSLF,NA,TRBV18,TRBJ2-1,NA
TGTGCCAGCAGCCAAGTAATGGGAGGGGGCACTGAAGCTTTCTTT,CASSQVMGGGTEAFF,few,TRBV3-1/TRBV3-2,TRBJ1-1,NA
TGTGCCAGCAGCCAAGTCCTCAGGGTTACCTACGAGCAGTACTTC,CASSQVLRVTYEQYF,NA,TRBV4-2,TRBJ2-7,NA
TGCAGTGCTGGGACAAATTATGGCTACACCTTC,CSAGTNYGYTF,NA,TRBV20-1,TRBJ1-2,NA
TGTGCCAGCAGTCCCGACACCCTCTATGGCTACACCTTC,CASSPDTLYGYTF,NA,TRBV27,TRBJ1-2,NA
TGTGCCAGCAGTTACCAGGGGTTTGAAGCTTTCTTT,CASSYQGFEAFF,NA,TRBV6-5,TRBJ1-1,NA
TGTGCCAGCACCCTGGGGGGGGTCTCTGGAAACACCATATATTTT,CASTLGGVSGNTIYF,NA,TRBV11-2,TRBJ1-3,NA
TGTGCCAGCAGCTTGGCGTTGGGGGCCACTGAAGCTTTCTTT,CASSLALGATEAFF,NA,TRBV5-5,TRBJ1-1,NA
TGTGCCAGTAGTGCTGGGACAGGGTATTCACCCCTCCACTTT,CASSAGTGYSPLHF,NA,TRBV19,TRBJ1-6,TRBD1
TGTGCCAGCAGCTTAGCGGTCGGGGGGACAGATACGCAGTATTTT,CASSLAVGGTDTQYF,once,TRBV7-9,TRBJ2-3,TRBD2
TGTGCCACCAGTGATCCCGGACAGGGGATCTACAATGAGCAGTTCTTC,CATSDPGQGIYNEQFF,NA,TRBV24-1,TRBJ2-1,TRBD1
TGTGCCAGCAGCCCCGGGAACACAGATACGCAGTATTTT,CASSPGNTDTQYF,NA,TRBV5-8,TRBJ2-3,NA
TGCGCCAGCAGCTTGGCTCCGACTAGTGAACAAGAGACCCAGTACTTC,CASSLAPTSEQETQYF,NA,TRBV5-1,TRBJ2-5,NA
TGTGCCAGCAGGTCAGGGGGGACGGGCGGCTACACCTTC,CASRSGGTGGYTF,once,TRBV28,TRBJ1-2,TRBD1
TGCGCCAGCAGTGAGAGAGCGGGGGGAGACAATGAGCAGTTCTTC,CASSERAGGDNEQFF,few,TRBV5-1,TRBJ2-1,TRBD2
TGTGCCAGTAGTATTGGGGACTTCCAAGAGACCCAGTACTTC,CASSIGDFQETQYF,NA,TRBV19,TRBJ2-5,NA
TGTGCCAGCAGTCCCCTCGGGGGTACTGAAGCTTTCTTT,CASSPLGGTEAFF,NA,TRBV12-3/TRBV12-4,TRBJ1-1,NA
TGTGCCAGCAGCCTTGGGCCTTACCAAGGGGACTATGGCTACACCTTC,CASSLGPYQGDYGYTF,NA,TRBV5-5,TRBJ1-2,NA
TGTGCCAGCAGCCCCGGGACTAGTGCAGATACGCAGTATTTT,CASSPGTSADTQYF,once,TRBV11-2,TRBJ2-3,TRBD2
TGTGCCAGCAGCCAAGTTCCCCGTCGCACAGATACGCAGTATTTT,CASSQVPRRTDTQYF,once,TRBV3-1/TRBV3-2,TRBJ2-3,NA
TGCGCCAGCAGTGTTGGGGGCGGAGAGACCCAGTACTTC,CASSVGGGETQYF,NA,TRBV10-2,TRBJ2-5,NA
TGTGCCAGCAGTGGCTCCCCCCCGGGACAGGGGTACAATGAGCAGTTCTTC,CASSGSPPGQGYNEQFF,NA,TRBV6-1,TRBJ2-1,TRBD1
TGCGCCAGCAGCCCGACAGGGGGCAATCAGCCCCAGCATTTT,CASSPTGGNQPQHF,NA,TRBV4-1,TRBJ1-5,TRBD1
TGTGCCAGCAGTCGAGCACAGGGGGTTTATCCCCTCCACTTT,CASSRAQGVYPLHF,NA,TRBV14,TRBJ1-6,TRBD1
TGTGCCAGCACCAAGAACCAGTGGGAGACCCAGTACTTC,CASTKNQWETQYF,NA,TRBV11-2,TRBJ2-5,NA
TGTGCCAGCCGATCCGGGACAGAACGTAGCAATCAGCCCCAGCATTTT,CASRSGTERSNQPQHF,NA,TRBV6-4,TRBJ1-5,TRBD1
TGTGCCAGCAGTTCCGGGTCCTGGCATGAGCAGTTCTTC,CASSSGSWHEQFF,NA,TRBV12-3/TRBV12-4,TRBJ2-1,NA